This T cell receptor beta chain emerged from a study of blood T cell repertoires in COVID-19. The sample holds a few counts of this clone. Original processing methods: Reference gene primer amplification yielded estimated nucleated cell counts. Sequencing was performed with immunoSEQ multiplex PCR; in TCRdb, only in-frame clones are kept and a portion is missing. V, J and clone size derive from that table, while D and trimming were established from the DNA sequence. The sample contains around 320,000 clones, around 88% of which appear only once. With V trimmed by 4 bases and J by 2 bases, 3 bases remained unmatched. This CDR3 has 14 residues. Per the germline V gene, CDR1 is KGHSH and CDR2 is LQKENI.

The TCR was taken from a woman aged 30 to 39 who had recovered from COVID-19. The specimen sequenced was peripheral blood. The gene calls are TRBV18 and TRBJ1-2, with 8 bases fitting TRBD1. The CDR3 region is CASSLDRGNYGYTF. In nucleotides, the CDR3 is TGTGCCAGCTCACTCGACAGGGGAAACTATGGCTACACCTTC.